What follows are 7 T cell receptor beta chains derived from one specimen sequenced in a study of blood T cell repertoires in COVID-19. This table comes from immunoSEQ multiplex PCR, and its TCRdb copy is limited to in-frame clones, with some not included. This sample has about 320,000 clones, with around 86% found just once. The sequenced sample consisted of PBMCs or T cells enriched from blood (not recorded which). The receptors here all came from a man in his 60s who had recovered from COVID-19.

The rearrangement links TRBV5-4 to TRBJ2-7, with 11 bases matching TRBD2. V lost 0 bases and J lost 4; bases outside the gene matches: 3. Germline CDR1 reads SGHNT; CDR2 reads YYREEE (reference sequence). The CDR3 spans 15 residues. The CDR3 reads CASSLEGLADYEQYF. CDR3 bases: TGTGCCAGCAGCTTGGAGGGACTAGCGGATTACGAGCAGTACTTC. Full variable domain (outside the CDR3, taken from reference TRBV5-4 and TRBJ2-7): ETGVTQSPTHLIKTRGQQVTLRCSSQSGHNTVSWYQQALGQGPQFIFQYYREEENGRGNFPPRFSGLQFPNYSSELNVNALELDDSALYLCASSLEGLADYEQYFGPGTRLTVT.

The V and J genes are TRBV14 and TRBJ2-7, with D maybe TRBD1 (6 bases). The V and J ends lost 6 bases and 3 bases respectively, with 15 bases between them. CDR3 size: 14 residues. Looked up from germline, CDR1 is SGHDN and CDR2 is FVKESK. The DNA for the CDR3 is TGTGCCAGCAGACGGACCGGGACAAACTACGAGCAGTACTTC. Amino acids: CASRRTGTNYEQYF.

V usage is TRBV28 and J usage is TRBJ2-7; 14 nucleotides align to TRBD2. Unmatched junction bases numbered 10, after V lost 6 bases and J lost 6 bases. Looked up from germline, CDR1 is MDHEN and CDR2 is SYDVKM. CDR3 length equals 16 residues. The CDR3 DNA sequence: TGTGCCAGCAGCCTGACTAGCGGGAGGGGTCGGGGCGAGCAGTACTTC. Encoded protein: CASSLTSGRGRGEQYF. Full variable domain (remainder filled in from reference TRBV28 and TRBJ2-7): DVKVTQSSRYLVKRTGEKVFLECVQDMDHENMFWYRQDPGLGLRLIYFSYDVKMKEKGDIPEGYSVSREKKERFSLILESASTNQTSMYLCASSLTSGRGRGEQYFGPGTRLTVT.

The chain recombines TRBV30 with TRBJ1-1; 8 bases agree with TRBD1. This CDR3 has 14 residues. After removal of 4 bases from V and 3 bases from J, the junction contained 7 bases not matched to a gene. The V gene's germline CDR1 is GTSNPN and CDR2 SVGIG (reference sequence). This CDR3 is CAWTRGRSYTEAFF. CDR3 DNA: TGTGCCTGGACCAGGGGGCGTAGTTACACTGAAGCTTTCTTT.

This rearrangement joins TRBV19 to TRBJ1-2; 7 bases line up with TRBD1. Germline CDR1 and CDR2: LNHDA and SQIVND (reference sequence). The V and J ends lost 1 base and 6 bases, in that order; junction bases with no gene match: 8. CDR3 size: 15 residues. DNA of the CDR3: TGTGCCAGTAGTATAGTAGCGACAGGGACGCATGGCTACACCTTC. This encodes CASSIVATGTHGYTF.

V usage is TRBV5-1 and J usage is TRBJ2-1; 10 positions match TRBD2. V was pared by 1 base and J by 6 bases, with 10 bases of the junction left unmatched. The CDR3 consists of 17 residues. Germline lookup yields CDR1 SGHRS and CDR2 YFSETQ. The CDR3 DNA sequence: TGCGCCAGCAGCTTGTTTACGAGCGGGAGGGGAAGCAATGAGCAGTTCTTC. Translating gives CASSLFTSGRGSNEQFF. The full variable domain, completed using reference TRBV5-1 and TRBJ2-1, is KAGVTQTPRYLIKTRGQQVTLSCSPISGHRSVSWYQQTPGQGLQFLFEYFSETQRNKGNFPGRFSGRQFSNSRSEMNVSTLELGDSALYLCASSLFTSGRGSNEQFFGPGTRLTVL.

The chain links TRBV20-1 to TRBJ2-3; TRBD2 matches 16 bases. With V trimmed by 3 bases and J by 5 bases, 2 bases remained unmatched. The germline gives CDR1 DFQATT, CDR2 SNEGSKA (reference sequence). There are 15 residues in the CDR3. The CDR3 sequence is CSASGTSGRGDTQYF. CDR3 DNA: TGCAGTGCTAGTGGGACTAGCGGGAGGGGAGATACGCAGTATTTT.